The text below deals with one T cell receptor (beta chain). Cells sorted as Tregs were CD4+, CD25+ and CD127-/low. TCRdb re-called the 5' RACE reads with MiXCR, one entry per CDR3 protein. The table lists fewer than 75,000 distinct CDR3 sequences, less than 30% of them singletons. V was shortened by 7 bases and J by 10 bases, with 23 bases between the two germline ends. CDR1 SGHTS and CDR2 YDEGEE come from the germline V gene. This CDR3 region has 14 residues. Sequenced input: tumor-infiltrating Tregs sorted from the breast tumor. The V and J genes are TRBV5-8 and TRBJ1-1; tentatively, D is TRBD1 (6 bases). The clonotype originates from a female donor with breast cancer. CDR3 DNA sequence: TGTGCCAGCGGCGGGGACGGGCAGGGGAGGCGAGCTTTCTTT. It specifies CASGGDGQGRRAFF.